This T cell receptor beta chain was found in a study of blood T cell repertoires in COVID-19. The assay was immunoSEQ multiplex PCR, and TCRdb's table has in-frame clones only and misses some. The table includes about 220,000 clones, 83% detected once. Germline CDR1 reads PRHDT; CDR2 reads FYEKMQ (reference sequence). V was cut by 5 bases and J by 7 bases, with 21 bases left in between. The CDR3 spans 15 residues. The sequence was obtained from a woman aged 45-60 years who had been exposed to COVID-19. Sequencing used PBMCs or T cells enriched from blood (not recorded which). The genes are TRBV13 and TRBJ2-7; D possibly corresponds to TRBD2 (6 bases). DNA of the CDR3: TGTGCCAGCAGCCGACGACCGGAGGGATCGGGGGAGCAGTACTTC. This sequence encodes CASSRRPEGSGEQYF.